The TCR beta chain under discussion was sequenced for a study of T-cell memory formation after mild COVID-19. CDR1 is LGHNA, CDR2 YSLEER, per germline. The CDR3 has 14 residues. V was pared by 1 base and J by 5 bases, with 11 bases between. One entry per CDR3 protein, called by TCRdb with MiXCR from the 5' RACE reads. This table holds about 290,000 distinct CDR3 sequences, around 17% found once. Material: PBMCs or a T cell subset sorted from them (not recorded which). The TCR was taken from a man aged 18 to 35 who had mild COVID-19 (a few samples of this study predate the infection). Cell type and time point are not known. The chain employs TRBV4-3 and TRBJ2-5, with D unclear. The CDR3 loop is CASSQALVRETQYF. CDR3 nucleotides: TGCGCCAGCAGCCAAGCCTTGGTGAGGGAGACCCAGTACTTC.